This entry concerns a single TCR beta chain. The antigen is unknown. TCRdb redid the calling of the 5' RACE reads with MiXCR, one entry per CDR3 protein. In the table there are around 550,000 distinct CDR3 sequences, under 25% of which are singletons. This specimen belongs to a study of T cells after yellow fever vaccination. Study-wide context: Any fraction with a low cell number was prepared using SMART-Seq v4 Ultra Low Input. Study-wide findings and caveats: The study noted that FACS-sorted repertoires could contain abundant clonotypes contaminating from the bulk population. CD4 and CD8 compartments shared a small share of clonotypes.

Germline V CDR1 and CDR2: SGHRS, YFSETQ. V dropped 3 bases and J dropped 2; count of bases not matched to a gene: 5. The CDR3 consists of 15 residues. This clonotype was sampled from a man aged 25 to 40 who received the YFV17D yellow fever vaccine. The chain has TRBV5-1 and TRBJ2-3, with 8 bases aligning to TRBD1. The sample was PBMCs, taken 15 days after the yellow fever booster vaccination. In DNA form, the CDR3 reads TGCGCCAGCAGCTCGCAGGGGGCCCCCACAGATACGCAGTATTTT. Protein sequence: CASSSQGAPTDTQYF.